The 18 T cell receptor beta chains below all came from one sample that was sequenced in a study of blood T cell repertoires in COVID-19 (dated by TCRdb to the early 2020s). The library was generated by the immunoSEQ multiplex PCR assay. In TCRdb, the immuneACCESS table is reduced to in-frame sequences with V and J assigned. These tables do not hold every clone; where another copy was compared, an unresolved V gene accounts for under half, and the others remain unexplained. The sample yields 180,000 or so clones; over 65% were counted once. The ten largest account for 3.5% to 5% of the sample. Input material: PBMCs or T cells enriched from blood (not recorded which). The receptor source for this set is a woman aged 45-59 years who had recovered from COVID-19.

The V call is TRBV10-3, the J call TRBJ1-1; possible D gene TRBD1, 6 bases. The V gene's germline CDR1 is ENHRY and CDR2 SYGVKD. The CDR3 totals 13 residues. V shed 10 bases and J shed 0 bases, with 12 bases lying between them. CDR3 DNA: TGTGCCACCAAACAGGGATTGAACACTGAAGCTTTCTTT. Amino acids: CATKQGLNTEAFF.

V gene TRBV7-6 combines with J gene TRBJ1-4; possible D gene TRBD1, 5 bases. Looked up from germline, CDR1 is SGHVS and CDR2 is FNYEAQ. Trimming left V 2 bases short and J 7 bases short, with 17 bases between. The CDR3 length is 16 residues. In DNA, the CDR3 is TGTGCCAGCAGCTTACAAGGCAATTTGGGGGGTGAAAAACTGTTTTTT. Amino acids: CASSLQGNLGGEKLFF.

CDR3 protein: CASSSEPLTGYSTDTQYF. CDR3 nucleotide sequence: TGCGCCAGCAGCTCCGAGCCCCTCACAGGGTATAGCACAGATACGCAGTATTTT. This chain uses TRBV5-1 with TRBJ2-3, with a tentative D call TRBD1 (6 bases). The germline CDR1 and CDR2 sequences are SGHRS and YFSETQ. This CDR3 comprises 18 residues. Trimming pared 3 bases from V and 0 bases from J, leaving 20 bases between.

V and J are TRBV4-1 and TRBJ2-7, with a possible D match to TRBD2 (6 bases). The germline CDR1 and CDR2 sequences are MGHRA and YSYEKL. V lost 1 base and J lost 3, with 10 bases in between. The CDR3 totals 14 residues. This chain's CDR3 is CASSQAEGLYEQYV. In nucleotides, the CDR3 is TGCGCCAGCAGCCAAGCGGAGGGCCTCTACGAGCAGTACGTC.

The chain employs TRBV5-1 and TRBJ1-6, with D unclear. This CDR3 is 15 amino acids long. V was pared by 1 base and J by 0 bases, with 5 bases between. Germline loops: CDR1 SGHRS, CDR2 YFSETQ. CDR3 region: CASSLTSSYNSPLHF. In nucleotides, the CDR3 is TGCGCCAGCAGCTTGACGAGCTCCTATAATTCACCCCTCCACTTT. Full variable domain (missing parts from reference TRBV5-1 and TRBJ1-6): KAGVTQTPRYLIKTRGQQVTLSCSPISGHRSVSWYQQTPGQGLQFLFEYFSETQRNKGNFPGRFSGRQFSNSRSEMNVSTLELGDSALYLCASSLTSSYNSPLHFGNGTRLTVT.

The CDR3 coding sequence is TGTGCCTGGACGAGGCAGGGGGGCGAAAAACTGTTTTTT. Its translation: CAWTRQGGEKLFF. The chain uses TRBV30 and TRBJ1-4, with 7 bases aligning to TRBD1. The junction had 7 bases not matched to a gene; V was cut back by 4 bases and J by 8 bases. This CDR3 region has 13 residues. Germline-derived CDR1 and CDR2 are GTSNPN and SVGIG (reference sequence).

This clone was seen a single time. The V and J genes are TRBV6-5 and TRBJ2-1; TRBD2 matches at 11 bases. The CDR3 covers 16 residues. Trimming at V came to 8 bases and at J to 8 bases, leaving 14 bases not matched to a gene. Germline CDR1 and CDR2: MNHEY and SVGAGI. CDR3 in amino acids: CASGSSGGPLSHEQFF. For the CDR3, the DNA is TGTGCCAGCGGTTCTAGCGGGGGGCCTCTATCCCATGAGCAGTTCTTC.

This chain links TRBV5-1 with TRBJ2-2; D is perhaps TRBD1 (5 bases). This CDR3 has 17 residues. Trimming took 3 bases from V and 1 from J, leaving 16 bases between them. The germline V gene has CDR1 SGHRS and CDR2 YFSETQ. The CDR3 region has the DNA TGCGCCAGCAGCTCAGGCTCACAGGTTCTGAACACCGGGGAGCTGTTTTTT. Its protein product is CASSSGSQVLNTGELFF.

This chain connects TRBV10-3 to TRBJ1-5; 9 bases are a match to TRBD1. The germline CDR1 and CDR2 sequences are ENHRY and SYGVKD. This CDR3 spans 16 amino acids. The trim removed 6 bases at V and 7 bases at J, leaving 13 bases unmatched. CDR3 sequence: CAIRNGTGTFGQPQHF. In DNA form, the CDR3 reads TGTGCCATCAGAAACGGGACAGGGACTTTTGGCCAGCCCCAGCATTTT.

The chain couples TRBV9 to TRBJ2-2, with 10 bases identical to TRBD2. After removal of 4 bases from V and 1 base from J, the junction contained 7 bases not matched to a gene. The germline gives CDR1 SGDLS, CDR2 YYNGEE. This CDR3 is built from 17 residues. CDR3 sequence reads: CASSTPLAGGNTGELFF. CDR3 coding DNA: TGTGCCAGCAGCACCCCTTTAGCGGGGGGGAACACCGGGGAGCTGTTTTTT.

The chain has TRBV4-1 and TRBJ2-3; TRBD2 agrees at 7 bases. This CDR3 contains 16 residues. CDR1 and CDR2 from the germline V gene are MGHRA and YSYEKL. V lost 1 base, J lost 2 bases, and 6 bases stayed unmatched. The CDR3 DNA sequence: TGCGCCAGCAGCCAAGGGTGGCGGGGGTTCACAGATACGCAGTATTTT. This sequence encodes CASSQGWRGFTDTQYF.

This clone was observed once. The V gene is TRBV9, the J gene TRBJ1-2; the match to TRBD1 covers 8 bases. The junction had 6 bases not matched to a gene; V was cut back by 5 bases and J by 6 bases. CDR1 is SGDLS, CDR2 YYNGEE, per germline. This CDR3 is 13 amino acids long. The CDR3 reads CASSGTGADGYTF. The CDR3 region has the DNA TGTGCCAGCAGTGGGACAGGAGCGGATGGCTACACCTTC.

The chain couples TRBV4-3 to TRBJ2-3, with TRBD2 identical over 9 bases. The CDR3 extends over 17 amino acids. V was pared by 0 bases and J by 4 bases, with 8 bases of the junction left unmatched. CDR1 LGHNA and CDR2 YSLEER come from the germline V gene. The CDR3 here is CASSQDSLAGMADTQYF. For the CDR3, the DNA is TGCGCCAGCAGCCAAGATAGCCTAGCGGGAATGGCAGATACGCAGTATTTT.

This clone was detected only once. The chain carries TRBV7-8 and TRBJ1-5; TRBD1 matches at 8 bases. V trimming: 5 bases; J trimming: 9 bases; junction bases outside the gene matches: 12. CDR3 length: 15 amino acids. Germline V gene lookup returns CDR1 SGHVS and CDR2 FQNEAQ. The CDR3 spells CASSPWGQVIGPQHF. The CDR3 nucleotides are TGTGCCAGCAGCCCGTGGGGACAGGTGATAGGGCCCCAGCATTTT.

The chain uses TRBV30 and TRBJ1-6; D perhaps matches TRBD1 (5 bases). Germline CDR1 GTSNPN, CDR2 SVGIG (reference sequence). The CDR3 loop spans 14 amino acids. V lost 5 bases to trimming and J lost 6 bases, with 14 bases between them. In DNA form, the CDR3 reads TGTGCCTGGTGGGGGGGGAGAACTAATTCACCCCTCCACTTT. It translates to CAWWGGRTNSPLHF.

CDR3 nucleotides: TGTGCCATCGGGGGGGGTAACTATGGCTACACCTTC. Amino acid sequence: CAIGGGNYGYTF. This chain uses TRBV10-3 with TRBJ1-2; maybe TRBD1 (5 bases). The V and J ends lost 8 bases and 1 base respectively, with 8 bases between them. This CDR3 has 12 residues. CDR1 is ENHRY and CDR2 is SYGVKD in the germline V gene.

V gene TRBV6-2 or TRBV6-3 combines with J gene TRBJ1-2; 7 bases are shared with TRBD1. CDR3 length: 13 residues. Germline CDR1 is MNHEY and CDR2 is SVGEGT. V lost 2 bases to trimming and J lost 7 bases; unmatched junction nucleotides: 4. The CDR3 sequence: CASSYDRDRGYTF. CDR3 DNA sequence: TGTGCCAGCAGTTACGACAGGGACCGTGGCTACACCTTC.

The CDR3 is CASSLGDRENQPQHF. CDR3 DNA sequence: TGTGCCAGCAGCTTAGGAGACAGGGAAAATCAGCCCCAGCATTTT. This sequence joins TRBV7-9 and TRBJ1-5; 7 positions match TRBD1. The germline V gene encodes CDR1 SEHNR and CDR2 FQNEAQ (reference sequence). The V and J ends lost 1 base and 4 bases, in that order; junction bases with no gene match: 4. This CDR3 has 15 residues.